The 17 T cell receptor beta chains reported below all come from one sample, sequenced in a study of blood T cell repertoires in COVID-19. Here immunoSEQ multiplex PCR was the method, and the copy in TCRdb shows in-frame clones only, minus some. The table records a few hundred thousand clones, around four fifths of them present only once. Material for sequencing was peripheral blood. The receptor set was obtained from a man aged 55 to 70 with acute or convalescent COVID-19.

This chain uses TRBV6-5 with TRBJ1-2; 8 bases align to TRBD1. This CDR3 region has 14 residues. The germline gives CDR1 MNHEY, CDR2 SVGAGI. V gave up 11 bases and J gave up 4 bases; unmatched junction bases: 12. CDR3 DNA: TGTGCCGGTCAGACAGGGGACACCCCCTATGGCTACACCTTC. It translates to CAGQTGDTPYGYTF.

With regard to this clone: At one boundary the junction diverges from the germline segment, which might be a read error. V and J are TRBV7-7 and TRBJ1-5, with D hard to call. The CDR3 totals 16 residues. CDR1 and CDR2 from the germline V gene are SSHAT and FNYEAQ (reference sequence). The CDR3 sequence is CASSFSGQADNQPQHF. Written as DNA, the CDR3 is TGTGCTAGCAGCTTTAGCGGGCAGGCTGACAATCAGCCCCAGCATTTT.

The chain is built from TRBV21-1 and TRBJ1-5; the table assigns TRBD1, which was not confirmed against the DNA. TRBV21-1 is marked as a pseudogene. The CDR3 loop spans 19 amino acids. This CDR3 is CASSKRGTGDSYSNQPQHF. The CDR3 DNA reads as TGTGCCAGCAGCAAAAGAGGGACAGGGGATTCATATAGCAATCAGCCCCAGCATTTT.

This clone showed up just once. The rearrangement joins TRBV15 to TRBJ2-7; the D gene is possibly TRBD2 (5 bases). Germline lookup yields CDR1 LNHNV and CDR2 YYDKDF (reference sequence). Trimming removed 5 bases from V and 5 bases from J, with 19 bases in between. The CDR3 is made up of 15 amino acids. The CDR3 bases are TGTGCCACCAGCCTTGACTTAACTAGGAGCAACGAGCAGTACTTC. Protein product: CATSLDLTRSNEQYF.

This clone occurred a few times. This CDR3 is CASRYSSGLQPQHF. The CDR3 DNA reads as TGTGCCAGCAGATACTCTTCGGGACTTCAGCCCCAGCATTTT. The gene calls are TRBV28 and TRBJ1-5, with TRBD1 as a possible D gene (5 bases). With 6 bases removed from V and 6 bases from J, the gap between germline ends came to 15 bases. This CDR3 region has 14 residues. CDR1 is MDHEN and CDR2 is SYDVKM in the germline V gene.

The rearrangement links TRBV4-2 to TRBJ2-4, with 11 bases fitting TRBD2. V shed 4 bases and J 4 bases; nucleotides not matched to a gene: 6. CDR1 and CDR2 from the germline V gene are LGHNA and YNFKEQ. The CDR3 contains 16 residues. The CDR3 nucleotides read TGTGCCAGCAGCCCTGGACTAGCGGGCGTAAAAAACATTCAGTACTTC. Its protein product is CASSPGLAGVKNIQYF.

V usage is TRBV7-9 and J usage is TRBJ2-2, with 7 bases that match TRBD1. Germline assignment: CDR1 SEHNR and CDR2 FQNEAQ (reference sequence). V was clipped by 4 bases and J by 4 bases; unmatched bases: 12. CDR3 length: 17 residues. The chain's CDR3 is CASSSRALSGGTGELFF. The CDR3 nucleotides read TGTGCCAGCAGCTCCCGCGCATTGTCAGGGGGCACCGGGGAGCTGTTTTTT.

The V call is TRBV28, the J call TRBJ1-2, with TRBD1 matching 9 bases. CDR3 length: 13 amino acids. J lost 4 bases, V lost 6 bases, and 3 bases had no gene match. Germline V gene lookup returns CDR1 MDHEN and CDR2 SYDVKM. Here the CDR3 reads CASRGTGTYGYTF. CDR3 in DNA: TGTGCCAGCAGGGGGACAGGGACCTATGGCTACACCTTC.

Worth noting for this clone: A read error may account for a junction end that differs from germline. Other DNA sequences in this specimen translate into the identical CDR3. V and J are TRBV12-3 or TRBV12-4 and TRBJ1-5; no definite D call. CDR3 size: 11 residues. The CDR3 protein is CASSFSQPQHF. Here the CDR3 DNA reads TGTGCCAGTAGTTTTAGTCAGCCCCAGCATTTT.

This chain connects TRBV27 to TRBJ2-7; 12 bases agree with TRBD2. The CDR3 consists of 18 residues. With 3 bases clipped from V and 2 bases from J, the junction kept 11 bases outside the gene matches. Germline loops: CDR1 MNHEY, CDR2 SMNVEV (reference sequence). The CDR3 loop is CASSFGTSGSFLPYEQYF. The CDR3 DNA sequence: TGTGCCAGCAGTTTCGGGACTAGCGGGTCCTTTTTGCCCTACGAGCAGTACTTC.

This chain joins TRBV25-1 and TRBJ2-1; D is unresolved. This CDR3 spans 13 amino acids. In germline, CDR1 is MGHDK, CDR2 SYGVNS. V gave up 4 bases and J gave up 6 bases, with 10 bases separating them. The CDR3 is CASSAQQFNEQFF. Here the CDR3 DNA reads TGTGCCAGCAGTGCGCAACAGTTCAATGAGCAGTTCTTC.

This chain connects TRBV11-2 to TRBJ2-7; maybe TRBD2 (5 bases). The CDR3 contains 14 residues. V dropped 5 bases and J dropped 7 bases, with 18 bases sitting between them. Germline-derived CDR1 and CDR2 are SGHAT and FQNNGV. The CDR3 DNA sequence: TGTGCCAGCAGCCCATACCAACACCGGGGAGAGCAGTACTTC. Its translation is CASSPYQHRGEQYF.

The sample holds a few counts of this clone. The chain links TRBV11-1 to TRBJ2-1, with D perhaps matching TRBD1 (6 bases). This CDR3 spans 12 amino acids. Germline values: CDR1 SGHAT, CDR2 FQDESV (reference sequence). V gave up 3 bases and J gave up 15 bases, with 15 bases separating them. This chain's CDR3 is CASSFLPGHPFF. CDR3 nucleotide sequence: TGTGCCAGCAGCTTTTTACCGGGACACCCGTTCTTC.

The gene calls are TRBV27 and TRBJ2-7, with TRBD2 matching over 7 bases. Germline lookup yields CDR1 MNHEY and CDR2 SMNVEV (reference sequence). The CDR3 consists of 14 residues. Germline trimming cut 4 bases from V and 7 bases from J; bases unmatched to any gene: 10. The CDR3 DNA sequence: TGTGCCAGCAGTTCGGGGGGTATCCAGGTGGAGCAGTACTTC. This gives the protein CASSSGGIQVEQYF.

The rearrangement joins TRBV18 to TRBJ2-3; 11 bases map to TRBD2. Germline values: CDR1 KGHSH, CDR2 LQKENI. CDR3 length equals 18 residues. With 2 bases clipped from V and 0 bases from J, the junction kept 7 bases outside the gene matches. The CDR3 DNA reads as TGTGCCAGCTCACCAACCGGGACTAGCGGAGGGAGCACAGATACGCAGTATTTT. It codes for CASSPTGTSGGSTDTQYF.

V usage is TRBV2 and J usage is TRBJ2-2; 8 bases agree with TRBD1. This CDR3 contains 16 residues. Germline V gene lookup returns CDR1 SNHLY and CDR2 FYNNEI. V was pared by 5 bases and J by 6 bases, with 11 bases of the junction left unmatched. The CDR3 loop is CASSPTGTGGAGELFF. CDR3 bases: TGTGCCAGCAGTCCTACCGGGACAGGAGGGGCCGGGGAGCTGTTTTTT.

The genes are TRBV28 and TRBJ2-7, with 9 nucleotides matching TRBD1. This CDR3 has 13 amino acids. V dropped 6 bases and J dropped 2; count of bases not matched to a gene: 2. Germline V gene lookup returns CDR1 MDHEN and CDR2 SYDVKM. The CDR3 reads CASRTGGTYEQYF. DNA of the CDR3: TGTGCCAGCAGGACAGGGGGTACCTACGAGCAGTACTTC.